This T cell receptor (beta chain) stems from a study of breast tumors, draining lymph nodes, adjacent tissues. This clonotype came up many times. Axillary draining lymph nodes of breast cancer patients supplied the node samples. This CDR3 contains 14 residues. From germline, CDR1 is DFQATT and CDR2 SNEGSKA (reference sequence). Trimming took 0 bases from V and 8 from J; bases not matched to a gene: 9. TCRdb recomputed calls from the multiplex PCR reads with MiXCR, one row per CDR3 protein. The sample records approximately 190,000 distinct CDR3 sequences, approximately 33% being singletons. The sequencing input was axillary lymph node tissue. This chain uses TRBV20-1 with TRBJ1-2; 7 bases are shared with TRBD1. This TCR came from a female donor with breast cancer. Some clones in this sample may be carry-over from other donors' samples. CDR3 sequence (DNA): TGCAGTGCTAGAGACCCTACAGGGGATCGGGGCTACACCTTC. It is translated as CSARDPTGDRGYTF.